The 24 T cell receptor beta chains below were found in one sample sequenced in a study of tumor and adjacent non-tumor tissue in lung cancer. This sample's RNA came from whole unsorted tissue. A modified ARM-PCR protocol with three rounds of nested PCR amplified TCRbeta. TCRdb reanalysed the multiplex PCR reads using MiXCR and keeps one entry per CDR3 protein. This table has about 75,000 distinct CDR3 sequences, 60% to 85% appearing once. Material for sequencing was lung tumor tissue. These receptors originate from a woman aged 45 to 65 with non-small cell lung cancer.

In regard to this clonotype: The junction and the germline gene differ at one end; a read error may be behind it. The chain carries TRBV12-3 or TRBV12-4 and TRBJ2-6; D might be TRBD1 (6 bases). There are 13 residues in the CDR3. CDR3 sequence (DNA): TGTGCCAACAGGGTCACTGGGGTCAACGTCCTGACTTTC. This gives the protein CANRVTGVNVLTF.

V usage is TRBV6-1 and J usage is TRBJ2-2, with a weak D call TRBD2 (6 bases). Germline assignment: CDR1 MNHNS and CDR2 SASEGT. The CDR3 spans 13 residues. The V and J ends lost 7 bases and 10 bases respectively, with 16 bases between them. The CDR3 here is CASNGTPDEELFF. The CDR3 nucleotides read TGTGCCAGCAATGGGACTCCTGATGAGGAGCTGTTTTTT.

V is TRBV10-3 and J is TRBJ2-7, with 7 bases that match TRBD1. Germline loops: CDR1 ENHRY, CDR2 SYGVKD. The CDR3 is made up of 17 amino acids. The ends lost 0 bases at V and 1 base at J; junction bases unmatched: 9. CDR3 residues: CAISESPGQSSSYEQYF. The CDR3 region has the DNA TGTGCCATCAGTGAGTCCCCGGGACAGTCCTCATCCTACGAGCAGTACTTC.

As for this clonotype: A read error is likely, as this CDR3 ends without the conserved phenylalanine or tryptophan. CDR3 coding DNA: TGCAGTGCTAGTCCACAGGGGGCAAACACCGGGGAGCTGTTTTAT. Residues: CSASPQGANTGELFY. The V call is TRBV20-1, the J call TRBJ2-2; 9 bases line up with TRBD1. This CDR3 region has 15 residues. From germline, CDR1 is DFQATT and CDR2 SNEGSKA (reference sequence). The V gene end was trimmed by 3 bases and the J gene end by 2 bases; junction bases not matched to a gene: 4.

This clonotype was recorded at least ten times. CDR3 coding DNA: TGTGCCAGCAGCTTGTACAGGAGGGCCCTCACAGATACGCAGTATTTT. It translates to CASSLYRRALTDTQYF. This rearrangement joins TRBV5-6 to TRBJ2-3; maybe TRBD2 (6 bases). Germline CDR1 SGHDT, CDR2 YYEEEE. The CDR3 covers 16 residues. The V end lost 1 base, the J end lost 2 bases, and 14 bases lay between the germline ends.

Points on this clonotype: A much larger clone is a single base away; this may be a read error. This rearrangement joins TRBV28 to TRBJ1-4; TRBD1 matches at 9 bases. Germline CDR1 reads MDHEN; CDR2 reads SYDVKM. The CDR3 totals 14 residues. The CDR3 loop is CASSSTGGIEKLLF. The DNA for the CDR3 is TGTGCCAGCAGCTCTACAGGGGGCATTGAAAAACTGCTTTTT.

This clonotype was seen only once. The junction differs from germline at one of its ends, possibly a read error. The chain is built from TRBV5-1 and TRBJ2-3, with 8 bases matching TRBD2. The CDR3 has 13 amino acids. CDR1 is SGHRS and CDR2 is YFSETQ in the germline V gene. CDR3: CASISGGTDTQYF. The CDR3 region has the DNA TGCGCCAGCATCAGCGGGGGCACAGATACTCAGTATTTT.

This clonotype was seen ten or more times. This chain joins TRBV20-1 and TRBJ1-5; 7 bases fit TRBD1. V lost 4 bases, J lost 5 bases, and 5 bases stayed unmatched. The CDR3 extends over 13 amino acids. Germline V gives CDR1 DFQATT, CDR2 SNEGSKA (reference sequence). The CDR3 nucleotides are TGCAGTGCTAAGGGACAGTTAGATCAGCCCCAGCATTTT. It is translated as CSAKGQLDQPQHF.

In the case of this clonotype: One end of the junction varies from germline; a read error may be responsible. V gene TRBV5-1 combines with J gene TRBJ2-5; 9 nucleotides match TRBD1. CDR3 length equals 15 residues. Germline V gene lookup returns CDR1 SGHRS and CDR2 YFSETQ. The CDR3 here is CASIRDRATQETQYF. CDR3 nucleotides: TGCGCCAGCATCCGGGACAGGGCGACGCAAGAGACCCAGTACTTT.

Concerning this clonotype: An end of the junction does not agree with germline; a read error may underlie this. The chain carries TRBV10-1 and TRBJ2-7; TRBD1 agrees at 10 bases. Germline CDR1 is WNHNN and CDR2 is SYGVQD (reference sequence). The CDR3 sequence is 14 residues long. For the CDR3, the DNA is TGCGCCAGTAGTGAGACCTGGACAGGGGGCGAGCAGTACTTC. Translated: CASSETWTGGEQYF.

This clonotype turned up a few times. The germline gene is not matched at one end of the junction; a read error may be the cause. The chain joins TRBV6-5 to TRBJ1-2; D uncertain. CDR1 MNHEY and CDR2 SVGAGI come from the germline V gene. This CDR3 has 12 amino acids. CDR3 nucleotide sequence: TGTGTCAGCCTGGAGGCGAACTATGGCTACACCTTC. Its protein is CVSLEANYGYTF.

In the case of this clonotype: A read error may account for a junction end that differs from germline. The J gene is TRBJ2-3, the V gene TRBV29-1; 8 bases are shared with TRBD2. The CDR3 has 17 residues. CDR1 is SQVTM, CDR2 ANQGSEA, per germline. CDR3 residues: CSVEGFAGGSTTDTQYF. CDR3 in DNA: TGTAGCGTTGAGGGGTTTGCGGGAGGCTCGACCACAGATACGCAGTATTTT.

J is TRBJ1-1 and V is TRBV29-1; D unclear. The V gene's germline CDR1 is SQVTM and CDR2 ANQGSEA. The CDR3 has 16 amino acids. Trimming took 8 bases from V and 0 from J, leaving 22 bases between them. The CDR3 DNA sequence: TGCAGCCTTAAGCTACTCCCAAGTCAAATGAACACTGAAGCTTTCTTT. It specifies CSLKLLPSQMNTEAFF.

As regards this clonotype: One end of the junction varies from germline; a read error may be responsible. The chain links TRBV12-3 or TRBV12-4 to TRBJ1-5; 9 positions agree with TRBD1. There are 14 residues in the CDR3. CDR3 coding DNA: TGTGCCAGCAGGAGACAGGGGGGCAATCAGTCCCAGCATTTT. Its protein is CASRRQGGNQSQHF.

A note on this clonotype: A read error may account for a junction end that differs from germline. The chain uses TRBV29-1 and TRBJ1-1, with D maybe TRBD1 (5 bases). CDR3 length: 15 amino acids. Germline CDR1 is SQVTM and CDR2 is ANQGSEA. Here the CDR3 DNA reads TGCAGCGTTGGGGGCAGGGATCCTGGGCACACTGAGGCTTTCTTT. As protein: CSVGGRDPGHTEAFF.

The CDR3 region has the DNA TGTGCCAGCAGTCCCGGACTAGTTTACGAGCAGTACTTC. Translating gives CASSPGLVYEQYF. The gene calls are TRBV7-9 and TRBJ2-7; 7 bases are shared with TRBD2. The CDR3 is 13 residues long. Germline-derived CDR1 and CDR2 are SEHNR and FQNEAQ (reference sequence). The trim removed 6 bases at V and 4 bases at J, leaving 6 bases unmatched.

To note about this clonotype: A much larger clone sits a single nucleotide away, making a read error possible. In this CDR3 the conserved last residue, phenylalanine or tryptophan, is missing, so a read error is likely. The chain uses TRBV5-1 and TRBJ1-4, with D perhaps TRBD1 (5 bases). The V end lost 6 bases, the J end lost 8 bases, and 11 bases lay between the germline ends. Germline CDR1 reads SGHRS; CDR2 reads YFSETQ. CDR3 size: 12 residues. In DNA, the CDR3 is TGCGCCAGCACCAGGGCAAAGGAAAAACTGTTTTCT. Amino acid sequence: CASTRAKEKLFS.

This sequence joins TRBV29-1 and TRBJ2-7, with D maybe TRBD2 (5 bases). The germline gives CDR1 SQVTM, CDR2 ANQGSEA. CDR3 length: 14 residues. The germline V and J ends were trimmed by 6 bases and 4 bases, with 19 bases remaining between them. The DNA of the CDR3 is TGCAGCGTGCTCAGGATAGGGAGCGAGTACGAGCAGTACTTC. Translating gives CSVLRIGSEYEQYF.

In DNA form, the CDR3 reads TGTGCCACCCCCAGGGAATGCGGTAGCTACACCTTC. It is translated as CATPRECGSYTF. The chain couples TRBV12-3 or TRBV12-4 to TRBJ1-2; a weak D match, TRBD1 (5 bases). Trimming shortened V by 10 bases and J by 9 bases, and 18 bases separated the two germline ends. This CDR3 is 12 amino acids long.

Notes on this clonotype: An end of the junction does not agree with germline; a read error may underlie this. The J gene is TRBJ2-7, the V gene TRBV28; D is uncertain. The length of the CDR3 is 15 residues. Germline V CDR1 and CDR2: MDHEN, SYDVKM. CDR3 residues: CVSNPGGSWTVEQYF. In DNA, the CDR3 is TGTGTCAGCAACCCCGGTGGTAGCTGGACGGTCGAGCAGTACTTC.

The table lists this clonotype with a few counts. Given a much more abundant clone one base away, this may be a read error. The chain recombines TRBV12-3 or TRBV12-4 with TRBJ1-1; a weak D match, TRBD1 (5 bases). The CDR3 totals 14 residues. The CDR3 reads CASSLQGSGTEVFF. Here the CDR3 DNA reads TGTGCCAGCAGTTTACAGGGATCGGGCACTGAAGTTTTCTTT.

This clonotype was seen many times. V usage is TRBV20-1 and J usage is TRBJ1-2; D gene uncertain. Per the germline V gene, CDR1 is DFQATT and CDR2 is SNEGSKA (reference sequence). The CDR3 covers 13 residues. V was cut by 1 base and J by 8 bases, with 14 bases left in between. In DNA, the CDR3 is TGCAGTGCTAGAGGGTCTCCGGCTTTAGGCTACACCTTC. This gives the protein CSARGSPALGYTF.

V usage is TRBV7-9 and J usage is TRBJ2-5, with a tentative D call TRBD2 (6 bases). CDR3 length equals 15 residues. V was trimmed by 5 bases and J by 4 bases, leaving 17 bases between them. Germline V gives CDR1 SEHNR, CDR2 FQNEAQ (reference sequence). The CDR3 is CASSPGVAEAETQYF. The CDR3 DNA reads as TGTGCCAGCAGCCCAGGAGTAGCGGAAGCAGAGACCCAGTACTTC.

Regarding this clonotype: No conserved phenylalanine or tryptophan is present at the end of the CDR3, so a read error is the likely explanation. The chain links TRBV7-8 to TRBJ2-1; the D is unclear. Germline-derived CDR1 and CDR2 are SGHVS and FQNEAQ. This CDR3 is built from 14 residues. CDR3 loop: CDSSLETGYNEQFL. CDR3 in DNA: TGTGACAGCAGCTTAGAGACTGGCTACAATGAGCAGTTCCTC.